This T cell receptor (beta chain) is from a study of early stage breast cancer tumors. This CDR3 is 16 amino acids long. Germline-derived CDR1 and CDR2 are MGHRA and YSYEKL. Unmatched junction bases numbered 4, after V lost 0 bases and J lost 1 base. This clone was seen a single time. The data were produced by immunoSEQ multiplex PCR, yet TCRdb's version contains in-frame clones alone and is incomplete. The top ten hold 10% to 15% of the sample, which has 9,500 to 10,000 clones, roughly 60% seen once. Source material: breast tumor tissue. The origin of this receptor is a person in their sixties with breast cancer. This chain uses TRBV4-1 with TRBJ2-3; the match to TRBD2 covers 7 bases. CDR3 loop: CASSQDSSGGTDTQYF. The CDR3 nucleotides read TGCGCCAGCAGCCAAGATAGCAGCGGGGGCACAGATACGCAGTATTTT.